What follows describes a single TCR beta chain. The CDR3 sequence is 14 residues long. V was clipped by 7 bases and J by 1 base, with 16 bases between them. The germline V gene encodes CDR1 GTSNPN and CDR2 SVGIG (reference sequence). This sample was taken from a study of T cells after yellow fever vaccination. Study as a whole: For low cell numbers, libraries were made with SMART-Seq v4 Ultra Low Input.

A universal primer site and UMIs were added as TCR cDNA was made by 5'RACE template switching. Each CDR3 protein gets one entry after TCRdb re-called the 5' RACE reads with MiXCR. There are 25,000 to 35,000 distinct CDR3 sequences in the sample; 6% to 8% occur only once, and 20% to 25% lies in the top ten. Broader study findings: Compared with primary, the secondary response was weaker and peaked at day 5, not 15. The CD4 compartment and the CD8 compartment contained a small share of clonotypes in common.

The sample in question was PBMCs, either bulk or a sorted T-cell subset (CD4+, CD8+, memory, or dextramer-sorted; not recorded which), obtained on the day of the yellow fever booster vaccination. The chain uses TRBV30 and TRBJ1-1; weak D call: TRBD1 (5 bases). This TCR was sampled from a man between 25 and 39 years old who received the YFV17D yellow fever vaccine. CDR3 sequence: CAYRPLLRNTEAFF. The CDR3 DNA reads TGTGCCTACAGGCCCCTTCTGAGGAACACTGAAGCTTTCTTT.